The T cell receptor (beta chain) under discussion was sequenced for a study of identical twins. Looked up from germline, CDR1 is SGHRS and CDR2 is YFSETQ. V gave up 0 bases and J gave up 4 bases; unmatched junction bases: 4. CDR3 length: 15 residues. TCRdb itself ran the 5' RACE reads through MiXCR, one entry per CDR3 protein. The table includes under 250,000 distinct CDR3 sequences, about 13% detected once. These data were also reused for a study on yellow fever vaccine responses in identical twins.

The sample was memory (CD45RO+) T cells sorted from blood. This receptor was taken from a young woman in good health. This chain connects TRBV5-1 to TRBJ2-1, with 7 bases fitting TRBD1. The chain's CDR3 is CASSLEGQKYNEQFF. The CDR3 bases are TGCGCCAGCAGCTTGGAGGGACAGAAATACAATGAGCAGTTCTTC.